The T cell receptor (beta chain) under discussion was sequenced for a study of OX40 agonist ivuxolimab in advanced cancers. Measured with immunoSEQ multiplex PCR; TCRdb has only the in-frame clones, and not every one. The data contain about 62,000 clones, 85% of them singletons. This sequence originates from an adult with an advanced solid tumor such as melanoma, head and neck, liver or kidney cancer. This sample comprised CD4+ or CD8+ T cells sorted from blood, obtained in a trial of the OX40 agonist ivuxolimab.

As DNA, the CDR3 is TGCGCCAGCAGCCCAGGGCCTACTAGGAATGAGCAGTTCTTC. Protein sequence: CASSPGPTRNEQFF. The V call is TRBV4-1, the J call TRBJ2-1; D may be TRBD1 or TRBD2 (5 bases each). The CDR3 has 14 amino acids. Trimming took 4 bases from V and 7 from J, leaving 14 bases between them. CDR1 is MGHRA, CDR2 YSYEKL, per germline.